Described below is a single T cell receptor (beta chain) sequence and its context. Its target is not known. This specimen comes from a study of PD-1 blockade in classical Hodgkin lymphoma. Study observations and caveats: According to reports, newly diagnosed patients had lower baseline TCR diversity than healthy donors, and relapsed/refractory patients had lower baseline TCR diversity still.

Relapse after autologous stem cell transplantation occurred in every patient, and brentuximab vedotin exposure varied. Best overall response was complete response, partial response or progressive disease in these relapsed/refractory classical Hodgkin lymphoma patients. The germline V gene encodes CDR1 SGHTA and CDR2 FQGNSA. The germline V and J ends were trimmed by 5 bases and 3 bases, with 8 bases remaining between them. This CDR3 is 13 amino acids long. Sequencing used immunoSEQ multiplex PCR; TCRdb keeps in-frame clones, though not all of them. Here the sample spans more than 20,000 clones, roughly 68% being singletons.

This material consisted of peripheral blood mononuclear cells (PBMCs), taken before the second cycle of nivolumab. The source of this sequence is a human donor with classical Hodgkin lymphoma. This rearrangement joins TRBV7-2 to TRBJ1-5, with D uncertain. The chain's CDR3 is CASSPVTNQPQHF. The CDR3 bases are TGTGCCAGCAGCCCGGTCACCAATCAGCCCCAGCATTTT.